Shown below are 9 T cell receptor beta chains from a single sample sequenced in a study of T cells in Graves' hyperthyroidism and ophthalmopathy. Amplification yielded TCR beta CDR3 regions, with RNA transcripts as the source. TCR CDR3 underwent first-round RT-PCR with the HTBI primer set. TCRdb re-analysed the multiplex PCR reads in MiXCR, keeping a single row per CDR3 protein. The table records 350,000 to 450,000 distinct CDR3 sequences, about a sixth of them present only once. What was sequenced was blood. Every receptor here comes from a young woman with Graves' hyperthyroidism that later progressed to Graves' ophthalmopathy.

This clonotype has ten or more counts. CDR3 loop: CASSRGTENTEAFF. The DNA for the CDR3 is TGTGCCAGTAGTAGGGGGACGGAGAACACTGAAGCTTTCTTT. The V and J genes are TRBV19 and TRBJ1-1; perhaps TRBD1 as D (5 bases). In germline, CDR1 is LNHDA, CDR2 SQIVND (reference sequence). The CDR3 has 14 residues. The ends were cut back, 4 bases at V and 1 base at J, with 10 bases in the middle. Looking up the rest from reference TRBV19 and TRBJ1-1 gives the full variable domain: DGGITQSPKYLFRKEGQNVTLSCEQNLNHDAMYWYRQDPGQGLRLIYYSQIVNDFQKGDIAEGYSVSREKKESFPLTVTSAQKNPTAFYLCASSRGTENTEAFFGQGTRLTVV.

This clonotype has at least ten counts. The chain carries TRBV11-2 and TRBJ2-5; D gene ambiguous. This CDR3 region has 14 residues. Per the germline V gene, CDR1 is SGHAT and CDR2 is FQNNGV. V lost 0 bases to trimming and J lost 4 bases, with 9 bases between them. In DNA, the CDR3 is TGTGCCAGCAGCTTAGAGGCTCGCGGAGAGACCCAGTACTTC. Encoded protein: CASSLEARGETQYF.

This clonotype was counted ten times or more. This sequence joins TRBV6-1 and TRBJ1-2; the match to TRBD1 covers 7 bases. Germline trimming cut 6 bases from V and 8 bases from J; bases unmatched to any gene: 9. The CDR3 contains 13 residues. CDR1 is MNHNS and CDR2 is SASEGT in the germline V gene. CDR3 nucleotide sequence: TGTGCCAGCAGACCACAGGGGATTAGGGGCTACACCTTC. It translates to CASRPQGIRGYTF.

Concerning this clonotype itself: One end of the junction is discordant with germline, which a read error may explain. The genes are TRBV20-1 and TRBJ2-7, with TRBD2 matching over 11 bases. This CDR3 has 14 residues. Germline values: CDR1 DFQATT, CDR2 SNEGSKA (reference sequence). The CDR3 DNA follows: TGCAGTGCGAGAGGGACTAGCGGATACTACGAGCAGTACTTC. The encoded protein is CSARGTSGYYEQYF.

In the case of this clonotype: The germline gene is not matched at one end of the junction; a read error may be the cause. This chain uses TRBV28 with TRBJ2-1, with 14 bases aligning to TRBD2. The CDR3 contains 15 residues. Germline V gene lookup returns CDR1 MDHEN and CDR2 SYDVKM. The CDR3 coding sequence is TGTACCAGCAGCCAAGGACTAGCGGGGGGCAATGAGCAGTTCTTC. This sequence encodes CTSSQGLAGGNEQFF.

This clonotype occurred many times. This sequence joins TRBV24-1 and TRBJ2-7; the D is unclear. CDR1 KGHDR and CDR2 SFDVKD come from the germline V gene. V was trimmed by 1 base and J by 6 bases, leaving 3 bases between them. The CDR3 has 11 amino acids. In nucleotides, the CDR3 is TGTGCCACCAGTGATTTCACCGAGCAGTACTTC. Translation gives CATSDFTEQYF.

This clonotype was seen ten or more times. The chain combines TRBV27 with TRBJ2-3, with 11 bases that match TRBD2. V shed 6 bases and J 6 bases; nucleotides not matched to a gene: 23. Germline V gene sequence: CDR1 MNHEY, CDR2 SMNVEV (reference sequence). CDR3 length equals 20 residues. The CDR3 DNA follows: TGTGCCAGCAGCCCCTCCGTCGTTTATGCTACTAGCGGGAGAGACGATACGCAGTATTTT. Translated, it gives CASSPSVVYATSGRDDTQYF.

The chain carries TRBV18 and TRBJ1-4; D is possibly TRBD1 (6 bases). Trimming pared 1 base from V and 7 bases from J, leaving 7 bases between. CDR3 size: 13 residues. Germline V gene data show CDR1 as KGHSH and CDR2 as LQKENI. As DNA, the CDR3 is TGTGCCAGCTCACCACGGGGGCGTGAAAAACTGTTTTTT. It specifies CASSPRGREKLFF. The variable domain in full, with the rest retrieved from reference TRBV18 and TRBJ1-4, is NAGVMQNPRHLVRRRGQEARLRCSPMKGHSHVYWYRQLPEEGLKFMVYLQKENIIDESGMPKERFSAEFPKEGPSILRIQQVVRGDSAAYFCASSPRGREKLFFGSGTQLSVL.

The chain joins TRBV19 to TRBJ1-5; D unclear. This CDR3 has 16 residues. Trimming stripped 3 bases from V and 8 bases from J, with 20 bases between. In germline, CDR1 is LNHDA, CDR2 SQIVND (reference sequence). CDR3 nucleotide sequence: TGTGCCAGTAGTATCGGACGGCGATCTGCAATAAAGCCCCAGCATTTT. Amino acids: CASSIGRRSAIKPQHF.